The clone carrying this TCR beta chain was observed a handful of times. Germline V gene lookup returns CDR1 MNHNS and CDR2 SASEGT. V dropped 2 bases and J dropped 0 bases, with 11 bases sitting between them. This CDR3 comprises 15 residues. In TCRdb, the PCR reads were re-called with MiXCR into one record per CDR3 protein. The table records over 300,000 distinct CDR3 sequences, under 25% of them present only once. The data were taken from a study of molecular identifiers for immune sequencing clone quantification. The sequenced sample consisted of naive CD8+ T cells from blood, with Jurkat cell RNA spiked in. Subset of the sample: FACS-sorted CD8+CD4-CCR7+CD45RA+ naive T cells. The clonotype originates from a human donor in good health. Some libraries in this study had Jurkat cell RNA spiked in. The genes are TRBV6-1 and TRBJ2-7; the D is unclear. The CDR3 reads CASSETVIISYEQYF. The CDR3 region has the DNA TGTGCCAGCAGTGAAACAGTGATTATCTCCTACGAGCAGTACTTC.